This note documents a single T cell receptor beta chain sequence. This entry is derived from a study of control samples from healthy donors and cancer patients. Here immunoSEQ multiplex PCR was the method, and the copy in TCRdb shows in-frame clones only, minus some. The sample contains some 130,000 clones, less than 95% of which appear only once. This CDR3 has 12 residues. Germline V gene data show CDR1 as MNHEY and CDR2 as SVGAGI. Trimming removed 5 bases at V and 5 bases at J, with 6 bases between. The clonotype was recovered from a man younger than 30 in good health. This chain joins TRBV6-5 and TRBJ2-2; D gene uncertain. Sequencing was carried out using blood. CDR3 in DNA: TGTGCCAGCAGTACTTATACCGGGGAGCTGTTTTTT. Translation: CASSTYTGELFF.